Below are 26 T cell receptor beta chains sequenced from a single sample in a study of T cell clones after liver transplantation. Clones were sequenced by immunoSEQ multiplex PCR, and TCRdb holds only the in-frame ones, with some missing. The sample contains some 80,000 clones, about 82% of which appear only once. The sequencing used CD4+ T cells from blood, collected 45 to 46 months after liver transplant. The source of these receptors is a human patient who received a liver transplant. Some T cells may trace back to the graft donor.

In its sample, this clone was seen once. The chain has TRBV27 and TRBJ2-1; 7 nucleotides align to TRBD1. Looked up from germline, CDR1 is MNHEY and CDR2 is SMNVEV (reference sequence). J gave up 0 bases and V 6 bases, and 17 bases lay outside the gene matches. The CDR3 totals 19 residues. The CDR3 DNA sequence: TGTGCCAGCAGGTCCGACAGGGCCGACCCTTATAGCTCCTACAATGAGCAGTTCTTC. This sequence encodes CASRSDRADPYSSYNEQFF.

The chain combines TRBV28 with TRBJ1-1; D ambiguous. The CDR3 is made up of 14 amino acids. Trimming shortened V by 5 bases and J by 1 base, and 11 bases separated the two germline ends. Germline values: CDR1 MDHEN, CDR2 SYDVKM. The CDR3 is CASSEWTPNTEAFF. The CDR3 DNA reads TGTGCCAGCAGTGAGTGGACGCCGAACACTGAAGCTTTCTTT.

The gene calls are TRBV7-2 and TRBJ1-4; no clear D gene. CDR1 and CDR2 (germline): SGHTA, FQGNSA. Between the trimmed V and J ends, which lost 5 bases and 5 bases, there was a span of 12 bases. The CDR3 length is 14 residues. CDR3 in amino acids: CASSLTGQNEKLFF. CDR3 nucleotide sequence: TGTGCCAGCAGCCTAACCGGGCAAAATGAAAAACTGTTTTTT.

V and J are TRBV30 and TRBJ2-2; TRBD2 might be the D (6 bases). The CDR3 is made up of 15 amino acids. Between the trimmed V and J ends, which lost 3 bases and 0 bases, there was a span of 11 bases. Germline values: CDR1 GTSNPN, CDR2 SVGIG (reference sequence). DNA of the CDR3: TGTGCCTGGAGCGCGGGATGGGCGAACACCGGGGAGCTGTTTTTT. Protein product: CAWSAGWANTGELFF.

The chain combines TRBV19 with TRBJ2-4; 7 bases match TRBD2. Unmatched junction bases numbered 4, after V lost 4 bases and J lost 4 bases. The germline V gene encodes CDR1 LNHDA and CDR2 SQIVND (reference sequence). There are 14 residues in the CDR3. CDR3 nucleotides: TGTGCCAGTAGTACGGCTAGCGGAAAAAACATTCAGTACTTC. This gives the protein CASSTASGKNIQYF.

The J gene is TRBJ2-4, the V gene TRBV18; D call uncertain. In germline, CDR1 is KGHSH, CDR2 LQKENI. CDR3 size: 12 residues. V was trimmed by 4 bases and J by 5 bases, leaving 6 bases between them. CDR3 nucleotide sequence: TGTGCCAGCTCACGGCAGGAAAACATTCAGTACTTC. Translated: CASSRQENIQYF.

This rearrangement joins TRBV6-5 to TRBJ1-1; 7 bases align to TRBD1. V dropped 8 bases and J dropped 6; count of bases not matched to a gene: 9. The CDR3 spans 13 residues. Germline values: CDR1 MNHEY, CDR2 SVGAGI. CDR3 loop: CASPGQQWAEAFF. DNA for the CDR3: TGTGCCAGCCCGGGACAGCAATGGGCTGAAGCTTTCTTT.

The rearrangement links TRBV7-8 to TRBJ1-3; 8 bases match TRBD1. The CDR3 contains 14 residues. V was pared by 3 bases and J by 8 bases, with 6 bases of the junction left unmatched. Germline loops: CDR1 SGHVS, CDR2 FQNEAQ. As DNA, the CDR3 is TGTGCCAGCAGCTTGGCAGGGGGCGGGTACACCATATATTTT. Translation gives CASSLAGGGYTIYF.

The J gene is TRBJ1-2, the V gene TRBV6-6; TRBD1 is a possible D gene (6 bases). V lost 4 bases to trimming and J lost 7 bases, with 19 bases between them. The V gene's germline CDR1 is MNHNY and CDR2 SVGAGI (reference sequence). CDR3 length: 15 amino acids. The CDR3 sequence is CASSSGASNLGGYTF. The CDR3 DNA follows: TGTGCCAGCAGTTCAGGGGCCAGTAACTTGGGTGGCTACACCTTC.

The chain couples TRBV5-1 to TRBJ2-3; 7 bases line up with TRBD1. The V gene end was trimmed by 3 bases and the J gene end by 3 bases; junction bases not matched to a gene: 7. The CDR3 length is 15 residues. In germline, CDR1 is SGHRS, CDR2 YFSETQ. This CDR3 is CASSSSTGLTDTQYF. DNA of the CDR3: TGCGCCAGCAGCTCGTCGACAGGGTTAACAGATACGCAGTATTTT. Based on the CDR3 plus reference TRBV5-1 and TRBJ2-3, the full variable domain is KAGVTQTPRYLIKTRGQQVTLSCSPISGHRSVSWYQQTPGQGLQFLFEYFSETQRNKGNFPGRFSGRQFSNSRSEMNVSTLELGDSALYLCASSSSTGLTDTQYFGPGTRLTVL.

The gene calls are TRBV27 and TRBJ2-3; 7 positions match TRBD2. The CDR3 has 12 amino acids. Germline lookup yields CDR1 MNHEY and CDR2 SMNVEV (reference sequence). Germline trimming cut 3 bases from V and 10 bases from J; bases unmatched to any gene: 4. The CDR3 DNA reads TGTGCCAGCAGTTTCCCTGGGAGGGCGCAGTATTTT. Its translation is CASSFPGRAQYF.

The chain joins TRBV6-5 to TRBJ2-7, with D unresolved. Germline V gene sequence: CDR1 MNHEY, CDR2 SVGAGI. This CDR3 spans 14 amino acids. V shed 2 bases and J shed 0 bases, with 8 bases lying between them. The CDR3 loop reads CASSYGVGSYEQYF. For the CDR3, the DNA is TGTGCCAGCAGTTACGGGGTAGGCTCCTACGAGCAGTACTTC.

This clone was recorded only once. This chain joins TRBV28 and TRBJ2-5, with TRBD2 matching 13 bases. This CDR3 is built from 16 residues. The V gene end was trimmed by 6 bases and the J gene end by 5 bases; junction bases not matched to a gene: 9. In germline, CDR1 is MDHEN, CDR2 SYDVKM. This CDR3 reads CASSRTSGRFLETQYF. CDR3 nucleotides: TGTGCCAGCAGCCGGACTAGCGGGAGATTTTTGGAGACCCAGTACTTC.

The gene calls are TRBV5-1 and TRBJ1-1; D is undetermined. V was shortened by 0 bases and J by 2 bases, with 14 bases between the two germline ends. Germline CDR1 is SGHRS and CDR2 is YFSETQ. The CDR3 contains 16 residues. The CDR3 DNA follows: TGCGCCAGCAGCTTGGGATCCGGGAAGGGAAACACTGAAGCTTTCTTT. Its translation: CASSLGSGKGNTEAFF.

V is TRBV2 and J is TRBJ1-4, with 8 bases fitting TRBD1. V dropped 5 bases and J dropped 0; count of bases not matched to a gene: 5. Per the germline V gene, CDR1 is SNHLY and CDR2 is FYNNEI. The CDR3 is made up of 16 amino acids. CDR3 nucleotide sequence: TGTGCCAGCAGTTGGACAGGGTTCCCAACTAATGAAAAACTGTTTTTT. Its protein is CASSWTGFPTNEKLFF.

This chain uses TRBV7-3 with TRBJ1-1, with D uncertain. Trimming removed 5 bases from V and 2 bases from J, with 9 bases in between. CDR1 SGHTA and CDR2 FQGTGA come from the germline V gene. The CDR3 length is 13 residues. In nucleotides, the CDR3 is TGTGCCAGCAGCCCTCGGCCTAACACTGAAGCTTTCTTT. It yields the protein CASSPRPNTEAFF.

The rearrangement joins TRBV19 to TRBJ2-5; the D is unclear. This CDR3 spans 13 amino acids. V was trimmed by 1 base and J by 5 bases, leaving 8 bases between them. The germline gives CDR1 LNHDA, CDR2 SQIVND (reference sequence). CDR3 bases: TGTGCCAGTAGTATAGTTGCAGGCGAGACCCAGTACTTC. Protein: CASSIVAGETQYF.

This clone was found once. Here the CDR3 reads CASSLEGGREETQYF. In DNA, the CDR3 is TGTGCCAGCAGCCTAGAAGGCGGGAGGGAAGAGACCCAGTACTTC. The rearrangement links TRBV7-9 to TRBJ2-5; 9 bases are shared with TRBD2. The V gene end was trimmed by 5 bases and the J gene end by 3 bases; junction bases not matched to a gene: 7. The CDR3 is 15 residues long. Germline V CDR1 and CDR2: SEHNR, FQNEAQ (reference sequence).

CDR3: CASSRPWDDRETQYF. The CDR3 nucleotides read TGTGCCAGCAGCCGCCCATGGGACGACCGGGAGACCCAGTACTTC. J is TRBJ2-5 and V is TRBV28; D possibly uses TRBD1 or TRBD2 (5 bases each). The CDR3 has 15 residues. The germline V gene has CDR1 MDHEN and CDR2 SYDVKM. Deletions cut 6 bases from V and 5 bases from J, with 19 bases between.

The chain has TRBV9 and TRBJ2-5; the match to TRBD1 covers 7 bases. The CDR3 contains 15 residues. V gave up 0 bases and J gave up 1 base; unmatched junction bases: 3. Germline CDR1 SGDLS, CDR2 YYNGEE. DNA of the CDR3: TGTGCCAGCAGCGTAGTGGGACAGAGCCAAGAGACCCAGTACTTC. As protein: CASSVVGQSQETQYF.

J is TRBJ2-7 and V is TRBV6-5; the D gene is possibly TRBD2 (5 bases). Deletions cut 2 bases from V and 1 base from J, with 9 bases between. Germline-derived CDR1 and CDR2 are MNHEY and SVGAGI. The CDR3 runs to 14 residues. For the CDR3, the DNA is TGTGCCAGCAGTTACCAGGAGGTTTCCTACGAGCAGTACTTC. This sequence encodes CASSYQEVSYEQYF.

As DNA, the CDR3 is TGTGCCAGCAGTGAAATCGGGTCACAGCGGGATGAGCAGTTCTTC. Translating it yields CASSEIGSQRDEQFF. The gene calls are TRBV2 and TRBJ2-1; possible D gene TRBD2, 6 bases. V lost 2 bases and J lost 8, with 16 bases in between. This CDR3 is 15 amino acids long. The germline V gene has CDR1 SNHLY and CDR2 FYNNEI.

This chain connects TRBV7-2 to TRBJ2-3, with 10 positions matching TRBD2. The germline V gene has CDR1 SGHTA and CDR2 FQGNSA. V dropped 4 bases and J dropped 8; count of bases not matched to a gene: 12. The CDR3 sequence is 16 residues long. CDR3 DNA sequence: TGTGCCAGCAGCTCAGCCAGCGGGAGGGTTCAGGGTACGCAGTATTTT. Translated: CASSSASGRVQGTQYF.

The CDR3 DNA is TGCGCCAGCAGCCCACAAGGGAGGGCGGACTATGGCTACACCTTC. Amino acid sequence: CASSPQGRADYGYTF. The chain is built from TRBV4-1 and TRBJ1-2; D uncertain. V shed 4 bases and J shed 3 bases, with 15 bases lying between them. Germline loops: CDR1 MGHRA, CDR2 YSYEKL. This CDR3 has 15 amino acids.

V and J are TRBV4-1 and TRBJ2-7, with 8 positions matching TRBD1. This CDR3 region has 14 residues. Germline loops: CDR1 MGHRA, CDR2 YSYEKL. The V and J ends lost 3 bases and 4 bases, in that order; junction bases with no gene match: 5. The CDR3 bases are TGCGCCAGCAGCCATGGACAGGGCTCTTACGAGCAGTACTTC. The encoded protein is CASSHGQGSYEQYF.

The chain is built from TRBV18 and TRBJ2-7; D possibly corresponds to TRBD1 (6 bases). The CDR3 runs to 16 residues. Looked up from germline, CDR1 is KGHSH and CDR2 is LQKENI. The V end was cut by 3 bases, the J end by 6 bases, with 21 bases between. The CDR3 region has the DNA TGTGCCAGCTCACCCCCTGGACAGAGGGCCTTTCGCGAGCAGTACTTC. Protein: CASSPPGQRAFREQYF.